This TCR beta chain was profiled in a study of radiotherapy plus CTLA-4 blockade in lung cancer. Study-level background: Across the patients, objective responses occurred in approximately 18%, and disease control in under 35%.

Concerning this clone: Antigen unknown.

Chemo-refractory metastatic non-small-cell lung cancer patients received focal radiation with ipilimumab CTLA-4 blockade. TCRdb keeps only in-frame clones here, not all; method: immunoSEQ multiplex PCR. The table shows more than 90,000 clones, with roughly 80% occurring only once. Study conclusions and caveats: Strongest reported response predictors: early blood clone changes and post-radiation interferon-beta. Researchers report tumor-derived TCR clones expanding in blood after radiotherapy plus ipilimumab.

From germline, CDR1 is KGHSH and CDR2 LQKENI. The CDR3 is 14 amino acids. Trimming pared 3 bases from V and 5 bases from J, leaving 13 bases between. This sequence originates from a human donor with non-small cell lung cancer that progressed on radiotherapy plus ipilimumab. Some clones in this sample may be carry-over from other donors' samples. V is TRBV18 and J is TRBJ1-2, with D perhaps matching TRBD1 (5 bases). The sequencing here drew on peripheral blood, taken from a patient treated with radiotherapy plus ipilimumab. The CDR3 bases are TGTGCCAGCTCACCGAGTCGGCAGGGATATGGCTACACCTTC. Its translation is CASSPSRQGYGYTF.